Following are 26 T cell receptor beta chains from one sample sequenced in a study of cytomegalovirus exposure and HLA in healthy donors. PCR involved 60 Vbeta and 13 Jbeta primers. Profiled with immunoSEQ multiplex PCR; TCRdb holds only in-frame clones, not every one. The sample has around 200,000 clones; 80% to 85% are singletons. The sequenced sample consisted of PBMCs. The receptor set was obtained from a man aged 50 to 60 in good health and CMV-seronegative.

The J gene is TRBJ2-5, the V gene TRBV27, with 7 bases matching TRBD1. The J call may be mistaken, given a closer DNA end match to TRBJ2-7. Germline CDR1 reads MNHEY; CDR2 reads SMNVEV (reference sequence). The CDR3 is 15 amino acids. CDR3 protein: CASSYYRGLNYEQYF. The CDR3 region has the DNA TGTGCCAGCAGTTACTACAGGGGCCTTAACTACGAGCAGTACTTC.

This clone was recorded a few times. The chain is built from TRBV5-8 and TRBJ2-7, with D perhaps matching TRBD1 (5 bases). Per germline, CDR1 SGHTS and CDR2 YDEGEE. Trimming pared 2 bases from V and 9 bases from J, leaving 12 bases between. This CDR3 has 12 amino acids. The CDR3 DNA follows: TGTGCCAGCAGCTTAGTAGGGGCTGCGCAGTACTTC. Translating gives CASSLVGAAQYF.

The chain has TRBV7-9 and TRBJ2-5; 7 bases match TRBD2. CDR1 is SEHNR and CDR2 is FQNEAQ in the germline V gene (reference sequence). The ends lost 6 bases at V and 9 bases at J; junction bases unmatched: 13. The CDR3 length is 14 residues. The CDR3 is CASRPLATKGAQYF. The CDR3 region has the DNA TGTGCCAGCAGACCACTAGCGACCAAAGGGGCCCAGTACTTC.

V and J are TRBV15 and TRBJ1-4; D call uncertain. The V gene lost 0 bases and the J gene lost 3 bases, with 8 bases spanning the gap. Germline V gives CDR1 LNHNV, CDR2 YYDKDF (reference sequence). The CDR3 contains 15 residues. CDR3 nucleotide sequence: TGTGCCACCAGCAGAGAGGCGGTGGCTAATGAAAAACTGTTTTTT. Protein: CATSREAVANEKLFF.

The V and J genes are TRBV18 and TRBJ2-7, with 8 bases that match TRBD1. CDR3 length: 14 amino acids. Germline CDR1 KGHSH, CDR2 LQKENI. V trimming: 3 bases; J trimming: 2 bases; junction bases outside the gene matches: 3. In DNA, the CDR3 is TGTGCCAGCTCACCTAGGACAGGGACCTACGAGCAGTACTTC. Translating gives CASSPRTGTYEQYF.

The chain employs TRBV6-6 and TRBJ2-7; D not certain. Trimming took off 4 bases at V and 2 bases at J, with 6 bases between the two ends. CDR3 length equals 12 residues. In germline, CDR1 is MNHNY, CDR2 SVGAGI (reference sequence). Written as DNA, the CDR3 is TGTGCCAGCAGTTTAGTAACCTACGAGCAGTACTTC. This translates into CASSLVTYEQYF.

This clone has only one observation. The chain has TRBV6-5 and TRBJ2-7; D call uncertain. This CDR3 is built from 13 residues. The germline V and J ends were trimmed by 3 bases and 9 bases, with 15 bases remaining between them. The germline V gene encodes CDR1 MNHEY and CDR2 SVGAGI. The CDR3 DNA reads TGTGCCAGCAGTTATCAAGTGAATAGACTGCAGTACTTC. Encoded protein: CASSYQVNRLQYF.

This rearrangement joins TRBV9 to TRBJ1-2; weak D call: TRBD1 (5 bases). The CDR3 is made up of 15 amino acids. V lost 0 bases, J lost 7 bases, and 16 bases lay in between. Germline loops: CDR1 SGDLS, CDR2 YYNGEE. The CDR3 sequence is CASSVEEGRGVGYTF. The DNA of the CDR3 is TGTGCCAGCAGCGTAGAAGAGGGGCGGGGGGTTGGCTACACCTTC.

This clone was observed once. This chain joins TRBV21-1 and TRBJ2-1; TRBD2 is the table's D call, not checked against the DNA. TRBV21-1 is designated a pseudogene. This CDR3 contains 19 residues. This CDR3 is CASSKQGLAGGNRGNEQFF. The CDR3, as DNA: TGTGCCAGCAGCAAACAGGGACTAGCGGGAGGGAACCGGGGCAATGAGCAGTTCTTC.

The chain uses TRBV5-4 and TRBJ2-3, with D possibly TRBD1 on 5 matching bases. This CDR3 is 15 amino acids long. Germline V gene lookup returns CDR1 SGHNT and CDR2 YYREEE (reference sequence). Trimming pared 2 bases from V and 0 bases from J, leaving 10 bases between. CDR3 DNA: TGTGCCAGCAGCTTTGCAGGGTCTAGCACAGATACGCAGTATTTT. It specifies CASSFAGSSTDTQYF.

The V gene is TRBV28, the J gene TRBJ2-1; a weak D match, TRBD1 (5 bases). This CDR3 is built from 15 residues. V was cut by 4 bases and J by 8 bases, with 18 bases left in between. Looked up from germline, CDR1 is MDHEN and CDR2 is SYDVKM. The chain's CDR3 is CASSSPGHRRDEQFF. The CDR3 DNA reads TGTGCCAGCAGTTCCCCCGGACACCGACGTGATGAGCAGTTCTTC.

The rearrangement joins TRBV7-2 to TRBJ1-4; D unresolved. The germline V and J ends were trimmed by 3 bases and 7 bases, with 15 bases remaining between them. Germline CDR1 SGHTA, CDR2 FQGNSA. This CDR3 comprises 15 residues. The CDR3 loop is CASSFSPQRGEKLFF. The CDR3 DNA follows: TGTGCCAGCAGCTTCAGTCCCCAGCGGGGTGAAAAACTGTTTTTT.

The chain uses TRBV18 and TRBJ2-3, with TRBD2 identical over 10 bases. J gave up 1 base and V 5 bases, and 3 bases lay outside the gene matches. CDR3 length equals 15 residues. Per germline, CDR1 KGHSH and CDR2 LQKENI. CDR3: CASSNLAGGTDTQYF. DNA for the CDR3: TGTGCCAGCTCAAATCTAGCGGGGGGCACAGATACGCAGTATTTT.

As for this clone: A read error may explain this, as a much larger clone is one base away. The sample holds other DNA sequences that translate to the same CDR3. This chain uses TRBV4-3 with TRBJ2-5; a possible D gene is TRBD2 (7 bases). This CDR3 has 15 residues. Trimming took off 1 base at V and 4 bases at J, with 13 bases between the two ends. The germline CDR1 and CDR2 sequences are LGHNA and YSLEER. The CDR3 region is CASSQGWGGRETQYF. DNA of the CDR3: TGCGCCAGCAGCCAAGGATGGGGGGGCCGAGAGACCCAGTACTTC.

Written as DNA, the CDR3 is TGTGCCAGCAGTGAAAACAGCTACACTGAAGCTTTCTTT. It translates to CASSENSYTEAFF. J is TRBJ1-1 and V is TRBV6-4; D not certain. The CDR3 extends over 13 amino acids. Germline loops: CDR1 MRHNA, CDR2 SNTAGT. V was pared by 3 bases and J by 3 bases, with 8 bases between.

DNA for the CDR3: TGTGCCAGCAGCCCCTGGGCAGCGGGAGGTCCCCCCGCCCCCCCCCAGTACTTC. Encoded protein: CASSPWAAGGPPAPPQYF. V gene TRBV9 combines with J gene TRBJ2-5; 9 bases map to TRBD2. J gave up 9 bases and V 4 bases, and 22 bases lay outside the gene matches. Germline V gives CDR1 SGDLS, CDR2 YYNGEE. The CDR3 extends over 18 amino acids.

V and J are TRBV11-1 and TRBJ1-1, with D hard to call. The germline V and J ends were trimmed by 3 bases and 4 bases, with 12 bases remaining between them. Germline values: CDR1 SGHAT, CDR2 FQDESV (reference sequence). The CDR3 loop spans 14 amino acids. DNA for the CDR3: TGTGCCAGCAGCTTTTGGTCCCGAGGCACTGAAGCTTTCTTT. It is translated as CASSFWSRGTEAFF.

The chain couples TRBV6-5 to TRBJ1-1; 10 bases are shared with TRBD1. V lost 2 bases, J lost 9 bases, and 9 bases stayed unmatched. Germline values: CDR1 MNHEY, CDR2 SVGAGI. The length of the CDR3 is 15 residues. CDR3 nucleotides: TGTGCCAGCAGTTACGGAGGGACAGGGGCGAATCAAGCTTTCTTT. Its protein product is CASSYGGTGANQAFF.

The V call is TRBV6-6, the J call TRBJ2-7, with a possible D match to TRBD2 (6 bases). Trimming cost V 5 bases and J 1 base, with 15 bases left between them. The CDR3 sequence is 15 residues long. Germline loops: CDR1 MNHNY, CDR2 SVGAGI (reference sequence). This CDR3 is CASSQPGLISYEQYF. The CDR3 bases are TGTGCCAGCAGTCAGCCGGGACTGATATCCTACGAGCAGTACTTC.

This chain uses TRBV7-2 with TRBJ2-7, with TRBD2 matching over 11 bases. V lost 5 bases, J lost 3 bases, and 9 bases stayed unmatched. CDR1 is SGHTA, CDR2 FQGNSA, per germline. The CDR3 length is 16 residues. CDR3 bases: TGTGCCAGCAGCCAAGGCTTTCTAGCGGGAGGCTACGAGCAGTACTTC. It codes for CASSQGFLAGGYEQYF.

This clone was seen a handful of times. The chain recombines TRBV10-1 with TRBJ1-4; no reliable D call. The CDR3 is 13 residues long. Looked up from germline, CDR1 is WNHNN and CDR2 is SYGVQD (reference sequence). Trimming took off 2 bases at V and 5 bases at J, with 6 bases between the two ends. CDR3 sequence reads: CASSELENEKLFF. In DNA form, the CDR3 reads TGCGCCAGCAGTGAGCTAGAAAATGAAAAACTGTTTTTT.

The CDR3 here is CASSAGTSGRFNEQYF. The CDR3 nucleotides read TGTGCCAGCAGTGCCGGGACTAGCGGGAGGTTCAACGAGCAGTACTTC. The genes are TRBV6-1 and TRBJ2-7; TRBD2 agrees at 15 bases. V shed 4 bases and J 5 bases; nucleotides not matched to a gene: 6. The germline gives CDR1 MNHNS, CDR2 SASEGT. The CDR3 runs 16 residues.

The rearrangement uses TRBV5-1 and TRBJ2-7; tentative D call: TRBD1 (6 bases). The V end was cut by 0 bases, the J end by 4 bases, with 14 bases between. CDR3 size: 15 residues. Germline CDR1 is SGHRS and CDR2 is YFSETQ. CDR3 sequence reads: CASSLGPGQTYEQYF. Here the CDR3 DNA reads TGCGCCAGCAGCTTGGGGCCGGGACAAACTTACGAGCAGTACTTC.

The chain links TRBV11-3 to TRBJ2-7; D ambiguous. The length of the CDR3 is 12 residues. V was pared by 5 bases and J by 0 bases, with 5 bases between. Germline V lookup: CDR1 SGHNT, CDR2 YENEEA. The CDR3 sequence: CASSPSSYEQYF. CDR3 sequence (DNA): TGTGCCAGCAGCCCGAGCTCCTACGAGCAGTACTTC.

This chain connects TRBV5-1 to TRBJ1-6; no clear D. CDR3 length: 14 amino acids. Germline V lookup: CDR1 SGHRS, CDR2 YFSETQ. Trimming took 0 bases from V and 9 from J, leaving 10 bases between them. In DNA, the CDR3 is TGCGCCAGCAGCTTGGGGCCTACGGGTTCACCCCTCCACTTT. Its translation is CASSLGPTGSPLHF.

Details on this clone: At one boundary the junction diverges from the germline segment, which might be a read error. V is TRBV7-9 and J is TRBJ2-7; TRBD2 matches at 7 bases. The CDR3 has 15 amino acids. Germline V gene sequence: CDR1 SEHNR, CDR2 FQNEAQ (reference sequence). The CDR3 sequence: CSSSLGEGGVDEQYF. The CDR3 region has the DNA TGTTCCAGCAGCCTCGGGGAGGGCGGGGTGGACGAGCAGTACTTC.